These 16 T cell receptor beta chains came from one sample sequenced in a study of T-cell reconstitution after alpha-beta-depleted transplantation in children. The TCRbeta library was prepared with unique molecular identifiers. TCRdb ran MiXCR on the PCR reads and lists one entry per CDR3 protein. This sample yields some 220,000 distinct CDR3 sequences, of which 8% to 10% are seen a single time; around 6% belongs to the top ten. Sequences were derived from PBMCs from the stem cell graft donor, sampled from the stem cell graft. These receptors originate from a human donor who donated a stem cell graft to a child with acute lymphoblastic leukemia.

Concerning this clonotype itself: This is likely a read error, given that the CDR3 carries no conserved phenylalanine or tryptophan at its end. The rearrangement links TRBV10-2 to TRBJ1-6; D is possibly TRBD1 (5 bases). Germline V lookup: CDR1 WSHSY, CDR2 SAAADI. V lost 2 bases, J lost 10 bases, and 12 bases lay in between. This CDR3 has 14 residues. The CDR3 here is CASSELSGRSPLHS. CDR3 bases: TGCGCCAGCAGTGAGCTTTCAGGGAGGTCACCCCTCCACTCT.

This clonotype came up a few times. The CDR3 bases are TGTGCCAGCAGTTTTCGGGCGAATAATTCACCCCTCCACTTT. Encoded protein: CASSFRANNSPLHF. The chain links TRBV12-3 or TRBV12-4 to TRBJ1-6, with D uncertain. The CDR3 is 14 amino acids. Trimming removed 3 bases from V and 5 bases from J, with 8 bases in between.

This clonotype was recorded a few times. This chain connects TRBV5-6 to TRBJ2-5; no reliable D call. V lost 4 bases and J 4 bases, leaving 17 bases between the germline ends. The germline V gene encodes CDR1 SGHDT and CDR2 YYEEEE. The CDR3 contains 15 residues. In DNA form, the CDR3 reads TGTGCCAGCAGCCCCGACAACGATCTGGGAGAGACCCAGTACTTC. Residues: CASSPDNDLGETQYF.

Ten or more counts support this clonotype. The chain uses TRBV20-1 and TRBJ1-5; TRBD1 agrees at 10 bases. V was pared by 0 bases and J by 2 bases, with 4 bases of the junction left unmatched. The germline V gene encodes CDR1 DFQATT and CDR2 SNEGSKA (reference sequence). There are 16 residues in the CDR3. CDR3 nucleotides: TGCAGTGCTAGAGATATCGGGACAGGGGGCAATCAGCCCCAGCATTTT. It encodes CSARDIGTGGNQPQHF.

This clonotype was picked up many times. The gene calls are TRBV20-1 and TRBJ2-3; perhaps TRBD1 as D (5 bases). Between the trimmed V and J ends, which lost 1 base and 3 bases, there was a span of 14 bases. The CDR3 has 15 amino acids. Germline CDR1 reads DFQATT; CDR2 reads SNEGSKA (reference sequence). The CDR3 nucleotides are TGCAGTGCTAGAGGGGGCAGGGTCGGGACAGATACGCAGTATTTT. This codes for CSARGGRVGTDTQYF.

This clonotype has just a few counts. This rearrangement joins TRBV18 to TRBJ2-1, with no clear D. The CDR3 totals 13 residues. Trimming removed 1 base at V and 5 bases at J, with 6 bases between. Germline CDR1 KGHSH, CDR2 LQKENI. The CDR3 coding sequence is TGTGCCAGCTCACCACGATCAGACAATGAGCAGTTCTTC. Translation gives CASSPRSDNEQFF.

In this sample, this clonotype turned up many times. This rearrangement joins TRBV19 to TRBJ2-7; weak D call: TRBD2 (6 bases). V dropped 3 bases and J dropped 3 bases, with 12 bases sitting between them. Germline V lookup: CDR1 LNHDA, CDR2 SQIVND (reference sequence). This CDR3 has 14 residues. The CDR3 nucleotides are TGTGCCAGTAGTATCGAGGAGGGTAACTACGAGCAGTACTTC. It specifies CASSIEEGNYEQYF.

This chain connects TRBV7-9 to TRBJ1-4, with TRBD1 matching over 8 bases. The CDR3 is 18 amino acids. With V trimmed by 4 bases and J by 2 bases, 12 bases remained unmatched. Germline-derived CDR1 and CDR2 are SEHNR and FQNEAQ (reference sequence). The chain's CDR3 is CASSSRNNRGRTNEKLFF. For the CDR3, the DNA is TGTGCCAGCAGCTCTAGAAACAACAGGGGGAGGACTAATGAAAAACTGTTTTTT.

This clonotype was seen ten or more times. This sequence joins TRBV5-5 and TRBJ2-3; no definite D call. Germline assignment: CDR1 SGHKS and CDR2 YYEKEE (reference sequence). This CDR3 contains 13 residues. Trimming stripped 0 bases from V and 4 bases from J, with 6 bases between. CDR3 protein: CASSLAVADTQYF. CDR3 nucleotides: TGTGCCAGCAGCTTGGCCGTTGCAGATACGCAGTATTTT.

This clonotype was observed a handful of times. The chain employs TRBV6-5 and TRBJ2-1; the D gene is possibly TRBD2 (5 bases). Germline V CDR1 and CDR2: MNHEY, SVGAGI. V was clipped by 5 bases and J by 14 bases, with 16 bases between them. There are 12 residues in the CDR3. The CDR3 is CASSLLGVLEFF. In DNA, the CDR3 is TGTGCCAGCAGTCTACTAGGAGTTTTAGAGTTCTTC.

This clonotype was recorded many times. The genes are TRBV5-1 and TRBJ1-6; D possibly corresponds to TRBD1 (5 bases). Germline V gene data show CDR1 as SGHRS and CDR2 as YFSETQ. The V end lost 2 bases, the J end lost 7 bases, and 16 bases lay between the germline ends. The CDR3 runs 16 residues. CDR3 sequence reads: CASSLTGFSRNSPLHF. The DNA for the CDR3 is TGCGCCAGCAGCTTAACAGGATTTTCGCGGAATTCACCCCTCCACTTT.

This clonotype occurred many times. The CDR3 reads CASSPLPPETQYF. CDR3 in DNA: TGTGCCAGCTCACCACTCCCCCCAGAGACCCAGTACTTC. V and J are TRBV18 and TRBJ2-5; D is unresolved. Germline assignment: CDR1 KGHSH and CDR2 LQKENI. This CDR3 has 13 residues. The V end was cut by 1 base, the J end by 4 bases, with 7 bases between.

The V gene is TRBV24-1, the J gene TRBJ2-7; the D gene could be TRBD1 or TRBD2 (5 bases each). This CDR3 spans 13 amino acids. Per the germline V gene, CDR1 is KGHDR and CDR2 is SFDVKD. Trimming removed 2 bases at V and 6 bases at J, with 10 bases between. The CDR3 protein is CATSDWDGGEQYF. The DNA of the CDR3 is TGTGCCACCAGTGATTGGGATGGGGGCGAGCAGTACTTC.

This clonotype was recorded many times. The rearrangement joins TRBV12-3 or TRBV12-4 to TRBJ1-4, with unresolved D. Trimming pared 5 bases from V and 6 bases from J, leaving 4 bases between. The CDR3 spans 11 residues. Written as DNA, the CDR3 is TGTGCCAGCAGTGTTCATGAAAAACTGTTTTTT. This codes for CASSVHEKLFF.

This clonotype was seen ten or more times. The genes are TRBV29-1 and TRBJ2-3, with 8 positions matching TRBD1. V was pared by 0 bases and J by 5 bases, with 4 bases of the junction left unmatched. CDR3 length equals 14 residues. Germline lookup yields CDR1 SQVTM and CDR2 ANQGSEA. The CDR3 region has the DNA TGCAGCGTTGAAGACGGACAGGGTATAGATACGCAGTATTTT. It is translated as CSVEDGQGIDTQYF.

This rearrangement joins TRBV7-6 to TRBJ2-1; TRBD2 might be the D (5 bases). Germline CDR1 is SGHVS and CDR2 is FNYEAQ. Trimming took 4 bases from V and 10 from J, leaving 11 bases between them. CDR3 length: 12 residues. The CDR3 sequence is CASSYLRGEQFF. The CDR3 DNA is TGTGCCAGCAGCTACCTACGAGGGGAGCAGTTCTTC.